The T cell receptor beta chain described here comes from a study of cytomegalovirus exposure and HLA in healthy donors. Study results and caveats: The investigators catalogued 150 to 200 TCR beta chains as cytomegalovirus-associated. Rare TCR sequences dominated, though some public TCRs recurred in many donors. The majority of CMV-associated TCR beta chains were reported as apparently HLA-restricted in a later analysis.

As concerns this clone: Its antigen remains unknown.

Use of 60 Vbeta and 13 Jbeta primers characterized the PCR. TCRdb's copy holds only in-frame clones and misses some; the assay was immunoSEQ multiplex PCR. The sample contains around 130,000 clones, around 86% of which appear only once. Trimming removed 4 bases from V and 5 bases from J; junction bases left unmatched: 4. The length of the CDR3 is 14 residues. The germline V gene encodes CDR1 LNHDA and CDR2 SQIVND (reference sequence). This sequence was found in a female donor in good health and CMV-seronegative. The rearrangement joins TRBV19 to TRBJ1-1; 10 bases are a match to TRBD1. The sample consisted of PBMCs. In nucleotides, the CDR3 is TGTGCCAGTAGTACGGGACAGGGGAGAACTGAAGCTTTCTTT. Its translation is CASSTGQGRTEAFF.